These 30 T cell receptor beta chains were all obtained from the same sample, sequenced in a study of sequential checkpoint blockade in melanoma. Stated treatment: randomized to nivolumab then ipilimumab (arm A) or the reverse (arm B). Measured with immunoSEQ multiplex PCR; TCRdb has only the in-frame clones, and not every one. The sample shows 15,000 to 25,000 clones, approximately 80% of them seen only once. The sample in question was CD8+ T cells sorted from blood (inferred from file names), obtained from a patient given nivolumab and ipilimumab in sequence. These receptors all come from a human donor with melanoma.

Only a few counts were recorded for this clone. This chain links TRBV4-3 with TRBJ2-7, with 9 bases fitting TRBD1. This CDR3 spans 15 amino acids. From germline, CDR1 is LGHNA and CDR2 YSLEER. V was pared by 1 base and J by 2 bases, with 3 bases of the junction left unmatched. The CDR3 is CASSQGTGDTYEQYF. In DNA form, the CDR3 reads TGCGCCAGCAGCCAAGGGACAGGGGACACCTACGAGCAGTACTTC.

The V gene is TRBV13, the J gene TRBJ2-2; 8 positions match TRBD1. The V gene's germline CDR1 is PRHDT and CDR2 FYEKMQ (reference sequence). The V and J ends lost 11 bases and 1 base, in that order; junction bases with no gene match: 9. The CDR3 sequence is 15 residues long. The CDR3 reads CASSWGTGNTGELFF. In nucleotides, the CDR3 is TGTGCCTCAAGTTGGGGGACAGGGAACACCGGGGAGCTGTTTTTT.

The J gene is TRBJ2-7, the V gene TRBV10-2; D might be TRBD2 (5 bases). With 0 bases removed from V and 1 base from J, the gap between germline ends came to 16 bases. The V gene's germline CDR1 is WSHSY and CDR2 SAAADI. The CDR3 spans 17 residues. This CDR3 reads CASSESTGMRASYEQYF. In DNA, the CDR3 is TGCGCCAGCAGTGAGTCGACGGGGATGCGCGCTTCCTACGAGCAGTACTTC.

CDR3 amino acids: CASSFSGSYNEQFF. DNA of the CDR3: TGTGCCAGCAGCTTTTCGGGCTCCTACAATGAGCAGTTCTTC. The rearrangement joins TRBV7-9 to TRBJ2-1, with unresolved D. The ends were cut back, 3 bases at V and 0 bases at J, with 6 bases in the middle. CDR1 and CDR2 from the germline V gene are SEHNR and FQNEAQ (reference sequence). The CDR3 spans 14 residues.

This sequence joins TRBV27 and TRBJ1-2; the match to TRBD1 covers 7 bases. Germline values: CDR1 MNHEY, CDR2 SMNVEV (reference sequence). J was trimmed by 4 bases and V by 3 bases; bases with no gene match: 8. The CDR3 is 15 residues long. CDR3 DNA: TGTGCCAGCAGTTTTTCCGGGGGACAGTCCTATGGCTACACCTTC. Translated: CASSFSGGQSYGYTF.

A single count supports this clone. DNA for the CDR3: TGTGCCAGCAGTGAACAGGGAATGACCAAAAACATTCAGTACTTC. Amino acids: CASSEQGMTKNIQYF. The chain joins TRBV6-1 to TRBJ2-4; D possibly corresponds to TRBD1 (5 bases). The V end lost 2 bases, the J end lost 2 bases, and 10 bases lay between the germline ends. From germline, CDR1 is MNHNS and CDR2 SASEGT. The CDR3 has 15 residues.

The chain carries TRBV28 and TRBJ2-7; the D is unclear. The CDR3 spans 15 residues. Looked up from germline, CDR1 is MDHEN and CDR2 is SYDVKM. V was trimmed by 2 bases and J by 2 bases, leaving 13 bases between them. The CDR3 DNA reads as TGTGCCAGCAGTTTAGGGCCCGAACCTACCTACGAGCAGTACTTC. This gives the protein CASSLGPEPTYEQYF.

This sequence joins TRBV4-3 and TRBJ2-1, with D possibly matching TRBD2 (5 bases). The CDR3 is 15 amino acids. Germline CDR1 is LGHNA and CDR2 is YSLEER. Deletions cut 2 bases from V and 2 bases from J, with 10 bases between. DNA for the CDR3: TGCGCCAGCAGCCAAACTAGGATTGCCTACAATGAGCAGTTCTTC. Protein: CASSQTRIAYNEQFF.

With regard to this clone: One end of the junction fails to match germline, which may point to a read error. The chain couples TRBV7-7 to TRBJ2-5; TRBD2 matches 10 bases. The CDR3 runs to 16 residues. Germline V lookup: CDR1 SSHAT, CDR2 FNYEAQ (reference sequence). CDR3 in amino acids: CASSLSGGAVGETQYF. The CDR3 DNA follows: TGTGCTAGCAGCTTGAGCGGGGGGGCCGTCGGGGAGACCCAGTACTTC.

The chain has TRBV10-2 and TRBJ2-7, with TRBD1 matching over 8 bases. There are 13 residues in the CDR3. V lost 7 bases to trimming and J lost 3 bases; unmatched junction nucleotides: 5. Germline CDR1 reads WSHSY; CDR2 reads SAAADI. In DNA, the CDR3 is TGCGCCAGCATCCAGGGGGCCAACTACGAGCAGTACTTC. Its protein is CASIQGANYEQYF.

The chain uses TRBV4-3 and TRBJ2-2; a weak D match, TRBD1 (6 bases). The CDR3 extends over 16 amino acids. Deletions cut 2 bases from V and 2 bases from J, with 12 bases between. Germline assignment: CDR1 LGHNA and CDR2 YSLEER. This chain's CDR3 is CASSQLVRGNTGELFF. In nucleotides, the CDR3 is TGCGCCAGCAGCCAATTAGTCAGGGGTAACACCGGGGAGCTGTTTTTT.

The gene calls are TRBV4-2 and TRBJ1-1; D is unclear. This CDR3 spans 13 amino acids. The germline gives CDR1 LGHNA, CDR2 YNFKEQ. The V end lost 0 bases, the J end lost 8 bases, and 10 bases lay between the germline ends. The CDR3 DNA reads TGTGCCAGCAGCCAAGATCACAAGTGGGAAGCTTTCTTT. Translated: CASSQDHKWEAFF.

There are a few counts of this clone. The chain recombines TRBV7-2 with TRBJ1-2; 9 nucleotides match TRBD1. Germline V gene sequence: CDR1 SGHTA, CDR2 FQGNSA. This CDR3 contains 17 residues. The J segment lost 3 bases and the V segment lost 6 bases, leaving 14 bases of the junction unmatched. Here the CDR3 DNA reads TGTGCCAGCAGTGACGGCACGGGACAGGGAAGTTACTATGGCTACACCTTC. This gives the protein CASSDGTGQGSYYGYTF.

This chain joins TRBV10-3 and TRBJ2-2, with 10 bases fitting TRBD1. The CDR3 length is 18 residues. The germline V gene encodes CDR1 ENHRY and CDR2 SYGVKD. After removal of 0 bases from V and 3 bases from J, the junction contained 7 bases not matched to a gene. The DNA of the CDR3 is TGTGCCATCAGTGAGTCGGCCCCGGGACAGGGGTACACCGGGGAGCTGTTTTTT. It specifies CAISESAPGQGYTGELFF.

The rearrangement links TRBV28 to TRBJ2-7; TRBD1 aligns across 10 bases. The CDR3 runs to 13 residues. Per the germline V gene, CDR1 is MDHEN and CDR2 is SYDVKM. V dropped 6 bases and J dropped 5; count of bases not matched to a gene: 4. The chain's CDR3 is CASSPGTGDEQYF. CDR3 sequence (DNA): TGTGCCAGCAGCCCCGGGACAGGGGACGAGCAGTACTTC.

This clone was picked up one time. This chain links TRBV9 with TRBJ2-1; D might be TRBD2 (7 bases). The germline V gene encodes CDR1 SGDLS and CDR2 YYNGEE. The V end was cut by 0 bases, the J end by 1 base, with 8 bases between. CDR3 length: 15 amino acids. The CDR3, as DNA: TGTGCCAGCAGCGTAGAGGGGGGGTCCTACAATGAGCAGTTCTTC. It translates to CASSVEGGSYNEQFF.

The chain recombines TRBV10-1 with TRBJ2-1; tentatively, D is TRBD2 (5 bases). The V end lost 4 bases, the J end lost 6 bases, and 10 bases lay between the germline ends. Looked up from germline, CDR1 is WNHNN and CDR2 is SYGVQD (reference sequence). The CDR3 spans 13 residues. CDR3 nucleotides: TGCGCCAGCAGTGGCCCCGCGGGCAATGAGCAGTTCTTC. This encodes CASSGPAGNEQFF.

J is TRBJ1-2 and V is TRBV30; unclear D gene. V dropped 5 bases and J dropped 2 bases, with 21 bases sitting between them. Germline CDR1 GTSNPN, CDR2 SVGIG (reference sequence). The length of the CDR3 is 16 residues. The CDR3 loop is CAWPSEQEDLNYGYTF. The DNA of the CDR3 is TGTGCCTGGCCCTCCGAGCAGGAAGATCTAAACTATGGCTACACCTTC.

This chain uses TRBV4-3 with TRBJ2-7; 9 nucleotides agree with TRBD2. Per germline, CDR1 LGHNA and CDR2 YSLEER. V was pared by 1 base and J by 2 bases, with 3 bases of the junction left unmatched. CDR3 length: 15 amino acids. The CDR3 protein is CASSQVRGGAYEQYF. Written as DNA, the CDR3 is TGCGCCAGCAGCCAAGTGCGCGGGGGGGCCTACGAGCAGTACTTC.

The gene calls are TRBV13 and TRBJ2-7, with 9 nucleotides matching TRBD1. Germline V gives CDR1 PRHDT, CDR2 FYEKMQ (reference sequence). The CDR3 has 15 residues. The junction had 8 bases not matched to a gene; V was cut back by 4 bases and J by 4 bases. The CDR3 here is CASSSTGTGIYEQYF. The CDR3 nucleotides are TGTGCCAGCAGCTCAACCGGGACAGGGATATACGAGCAGTACTTC.

This clone was detected only a few times. DNA of the CDR3: TGTGCCAGCGGACAGAGATCTAGCAATCAGCCCCAGCATTTT. Translated, it gives CASGQRSSNQPQHF. The V and J genes are TRBV21-1 and TRBJ1-5; TRBD1 is taken as the D call from the table, unchecked against the DNA. TRBV21-1 corresponds to a pseudogene. This CDR3 is built from 14 residues.

This chain connects TRBV4-3 to TRBJ2-7, with 7 bases aligning to TRBD2. The CDR3 length is 15 residues. The germline CDR1 and CDR2 sequences are LGHNA and YSLEER. Trimming removed 1 base from V and 4 bases from J; junction bases left unmatched: 7. CDR3 sequence (DNA): TGCGCCAGCAGCCAAGGAGTAGCGGGCGATTACGAGCAGTACTTC. It is translated as CASSQGVAGDYEQYF.

The chain is built from TRBV5-4 and TRBJ2-7; the match to TRBD2 covers 12 bases. This CDR3 contains 16 residues. Germline loops: CDR1 SGHNT, CDR2 YYREEE (reference sequence). V shed 0 bases and J 3 bases; nucleotides not matched to a gene: 4. CDR3 bases: TGTGCCAGCAGCTTGGGGCCGGGACTAGCGGGCTACGAGCAGTACTTC. It encodes CASSLGPGLAGYEQYF.

This clone has just a few counts. The chain recombines TRBV11-1 with TRBJ2-1; 12 bases align to TRBD1. This CDR3 is 16 amino acids long. Germline values: CDR1 SGHAT, CDR2 FQDESV (reference sequence). V shed 7 bases, J shed 3 bases, and the junction held 7 bases outside the gene matches. DNA of the CDR3: TGTGCCAGCACATGGGGGACAGGGGGCTTCTACAATGAGCAGTTCTTC. As protein: CASTWGTGGFYNEQFF.

This rearrangement joins TRBV5-1 to TRBJ1-6; no clear D. V dropped 0 bases and J dropped 10 bases, with 11 bases sitting between them. The CDR3 covers 14 residues. The germline V gene encodes CDR1 SGHRS and CDR2 YFSETQ. CDR3 nucleotide sequence: TGCGCCAGCAGCTTGGATCTGGGCTACTCACCCCTCCACTTT. This translates into CASSLDLGYSPLHF.

The chain couples TRBV6-6 to TRBJ1-5, with 7 bases that match TRBD1. The CDR3 is 16 amino acids. In germline, CDR1 is MNHNY, CDR2 SVGAGI (reference sequence). V gave up 6 bases and J gave up 3 bases; unmatched junction bases: 11. The CDR3 DNA reads as TGTGCCAGCAGACCTGGACAGGATCGGTTCAATCAGCCCCAGCATTTT. It codes for CASRPGQDRFNQPQHF.

CDR3 loop: CASSGGTGDEKLFF. The DNA of the CDR3 is TGTGCCAGCAGCGGAGGGACAGGGGATGAAAAACTGTTTTTT. V is TRBV9 and J is TRBJ1-4; 10 bases align to TRBD1. The CDR3 covers 14 residues. CDR1 is SGDLS and CDR2 is YYNGEE in the germline V gene. With V trimmed by 3 bases and J by 6 bases, 2 bases remained unmatched. Full variable domain (remainder filled in from reference TRBV9 and TRBJ1-4): DSGVTQTPKHLITATGQRVTLRCSPRSGDLSVYWYQQSLDQGLQFLIQYYNGEERAKGNILERFSAQQFPDLHSELNLSSLELGDSALYFCASSGGTGDEKLFFGSGTQLSVL.

This clone was observed a handful of times. The gene calls are TRBV11-2 and TRBJ2-1; TRBD2 agrees at 9 bases. Germline-derived CDR1 and CDR2 are SGHAT and FQNNGV. Trimming at V came to 1 base and at J to 5 bases, leaving 6 bases not matched to a gene. The CDR3 covers 16 residues. The CDR3 spells CASSLVVSGGNNEQFF. DNA for the CDR3: TGTGCCAGCAGCTTAGTCGTTAGCGGGGGCAACAATGAGCAGTTCTTC.

The chain recombines TRBV27 with TRBJ2-7; 9 bases match TRBD2. CDR3 length: 16 residues. The germline gives CDR1 MNHEY, CDR2 SMNVEV (reference sequence). Trimming removed 6 bases from V and 4 bases from J; junction bases left unmatched: 13. CDR3 in DNA: TGTGCCAGCAGCCGCCCGGGACTAGCTGGGGGATACGAGCAGTACTTC. This sequence encodes CASSRPGLAGGYEQYF.

This rearrangement joins TRBV14 to TRBJ1-1, with D perhaps matching TRBD1 (5 bases). The CDR3 is made up of 13 amino acids. Germline V gene lookup returns CDR1 SGHDN and CDR2 FVKESK. V lost 6 bases and J 2 bases, leaving 10 bases between the germline ends. CDR3 sequence (DNA): TGTGCCAGCAGAGAGAGGACAAACACTGAAGCTTTCTTT. This codes for CASRERTNTEAFF.